This TCR beta chain was profiled in a study of Graves' ophthalmopathy and Graves' hyperthyroidism. RNA transcripts yielded amplified TCR beta CDR3 regions. HTBI primers were used in a first-round RT-PCR, which preceded a second-round multiplex PCR. TCRdb recomputed calls from the multiplex PCR reads with MiXCR, one row per CDR3 protein. Of 200,000 to 300,000 distinct CDR3 sequences detected, 40% to 50% appear once; the ten largest clones hold more than 45%. Germline-derived CDR1 and CDR2 are SGHTA and FQGTGA. The CDR3 has 15 amino acids. V dropped 2 bases and J dropped 4 bases, with 15 bases sitting between them.

The J gene is TRBJ2-7, the V gene TRBV7-3; D is ambiguous. This TCR was recovered from an adult man with Graves' ophthalmopathy. The source material was peripheral blood. CDR3 protein: CASSLVSARRYEQYF. In DNA form, the CDR3 reads TGTGCCAGCAGCTTAGTGTCAGCGCGGCGGTACGAGCAGTACTTC.